Each of the 5 T cell receptor beta chains below was sequenced from the same sample in a study of Ad26.COV2.S vaccination and SARS-CoV-2 variants. Clones were read by immunoSEQ multiplex PCR, and TCRdb kept only the in-frame ones, dropping some. The table has around 300,000 clones, about nine tenths seen once. Noted treatment: 15 to 20 received Ad26.COV2.S at low or high dose, single or two shots; about 5 received placebo; per-sample allocation not given. Day 63 after the first vaccine or placebo injection was the time point for sampling. Here the sequenced sample was peripheral blood, taken in a trial of Ad26.COV2.S vaccine versus placebo. The source of these receptors is a person between 18 and 59 years old who received the Ad26.COV2.S COVID-19 vaccine or a placebo.

The chain couples TRBV18 to TRBJ1-4; TRBD1 is a possible D gene (5 bases). Trimming took 6 bases from V and 6 from J, leaving 20 bases between them. The length of the CDR3 is 16 residues. Germline V gene data show CDR1 as KGHSH and CDR2 as LQKENI. The CDR3 DNA reads TGTGCCAGCTCCTCCCGCAGCGGGGGGATGGATGAAAAACTGTTTTTT. Residues: CASSSRSGGMDEKLFF. Full variable domain (missing parts from reference TRBV18 and TRBJ1-4): NAGVMQNPRHLVRRRGQEARLRCSPMKGHSHVYWYRQLPEEGLKFMVYLQKENIIDESGMPKERFSAEFPKEGPSILRIQQVVRGDSAAYFCASSSRSGGMDEKLFFGSGTQLSVL.

CDR3 protein: CAIKKTDAGELFF. The CDR3 DNA reads TGTGCCATCAAAAAAACTGATGCCGGGGAGCTGTTTTTT. The chain uses TRBV10-3 and TRBJ2-2, with D uncertain. V lost 7 bases to trimming and J lost 6 bases, with 12 bases between them. Germline V gene sequence: CDR1 ENHRY, CDR2 SYGVKD. The CDR3 spans 13 residues.

The gene calls are TRBV12-3 or TRBV12-4 and TRBJ2-1; 11 nucleotides agree with TRBD2. Germline trimming cut 3 bases from V and 15 bases from J; bases unmatched to any gene: 7. The CDR3 is 13 amino acids. The CDR3 sequence: CASSLVAGGPPFF. CDR3 sequence (DNA): TGTGCCAGCAGTTTGGTAGCGGGGGGGCCTCCGTTCTTC.

This chain joins TRBV10-1 and TRBJ1-1, with a tentative D call TRBD1 (6 bases). Germline CDR1 and CDR2: WNHNN and SYGVQD (reference sequence). V dropped 2 bases and J dropped 5 bases, with 12 bases sitting between them. The CDR3 has 14 amino acids. The CDR3 region is CASSETDRRTEAFF. The DNA of the CDR3 is TGCGCCAGCAGTGAGACGGACAGAAGAACTGAAGCTTTCTTT.

V is TRBV5-4 and J is TRBJ2-3; 10 bases map to TRBD2. Trimming at V came to 4 bases and at J to 6 bases, leaving 5 bases not matched to a gene. The germline CDR1 and CDR2 sequences are SGHNT and YYREEE (reference sequence). This CDR3 comprises 14 residues. The CDR3 nucleotides are TGTGCCAGCAGCCGTAGCGGGGGGTGGGATACGCAGTATTTT. It translates to CASSRSGGWDTQYF. The full variable domain, its missing parts supplied by reference TRBV5-4 and TRBJ2-3, is ETGVTQSPTHLIKTRGQQVTLRCSSQSGHNTVSWYQQALGQGPQFIFQYYREEENGRGNFPPRFSGLQFPNYSSELNVNALELDDSALYLCASSRSGGWDTQYFGPGTRLTVL.